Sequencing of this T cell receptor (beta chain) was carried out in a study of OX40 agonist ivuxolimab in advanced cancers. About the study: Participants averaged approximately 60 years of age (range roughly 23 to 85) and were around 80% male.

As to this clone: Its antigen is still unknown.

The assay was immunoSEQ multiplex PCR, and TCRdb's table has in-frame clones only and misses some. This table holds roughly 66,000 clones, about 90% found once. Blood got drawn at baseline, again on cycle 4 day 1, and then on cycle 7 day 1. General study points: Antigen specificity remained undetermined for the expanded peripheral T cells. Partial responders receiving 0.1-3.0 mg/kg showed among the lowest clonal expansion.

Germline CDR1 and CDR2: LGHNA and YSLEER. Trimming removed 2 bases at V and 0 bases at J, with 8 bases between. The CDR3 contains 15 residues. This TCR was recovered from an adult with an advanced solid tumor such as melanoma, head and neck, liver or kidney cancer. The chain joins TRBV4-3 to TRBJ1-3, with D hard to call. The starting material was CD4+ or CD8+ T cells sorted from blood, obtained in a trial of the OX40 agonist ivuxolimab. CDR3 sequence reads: CASSQRRSSGNTIYF. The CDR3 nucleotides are TGCGCCAGCAGCCAACGGCGTAGCTCTGGAAACACCATATATTTT.